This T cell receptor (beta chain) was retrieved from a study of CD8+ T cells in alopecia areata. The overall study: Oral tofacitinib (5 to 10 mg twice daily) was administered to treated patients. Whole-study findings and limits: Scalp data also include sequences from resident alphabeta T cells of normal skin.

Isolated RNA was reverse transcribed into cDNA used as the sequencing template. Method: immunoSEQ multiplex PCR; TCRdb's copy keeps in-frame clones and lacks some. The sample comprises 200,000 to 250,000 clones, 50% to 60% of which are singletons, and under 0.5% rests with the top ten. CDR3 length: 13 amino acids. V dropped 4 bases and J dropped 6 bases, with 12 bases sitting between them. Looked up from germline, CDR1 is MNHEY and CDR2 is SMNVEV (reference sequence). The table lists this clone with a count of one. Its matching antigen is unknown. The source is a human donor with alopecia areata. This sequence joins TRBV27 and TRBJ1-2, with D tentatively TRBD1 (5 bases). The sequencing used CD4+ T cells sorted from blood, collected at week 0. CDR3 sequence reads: CASSSGTGNGYTF. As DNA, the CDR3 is TGTGCCAGCAGTTCAGGGACCGGGAATGGCTACACCTTC.